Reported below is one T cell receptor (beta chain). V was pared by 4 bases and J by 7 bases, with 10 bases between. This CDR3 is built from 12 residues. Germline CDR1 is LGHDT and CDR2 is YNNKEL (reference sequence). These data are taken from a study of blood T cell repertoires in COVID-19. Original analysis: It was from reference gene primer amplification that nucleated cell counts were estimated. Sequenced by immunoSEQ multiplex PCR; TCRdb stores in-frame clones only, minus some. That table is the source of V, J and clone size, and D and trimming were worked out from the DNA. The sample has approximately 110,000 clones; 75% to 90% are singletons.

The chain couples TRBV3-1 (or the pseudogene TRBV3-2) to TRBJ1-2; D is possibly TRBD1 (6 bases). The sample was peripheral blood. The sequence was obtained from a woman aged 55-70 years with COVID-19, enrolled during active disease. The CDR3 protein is CASSPQGTGYTF. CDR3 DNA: TGTGCCAGCAGCCCACAGGGTACTGGCTACACCTTC.